One and the same sample provided the 13 T cell receptor beta chains below, sequenced in a study of beta chain features in type 1 diabetes. All of the isolated RNA was reverse transcribed, so expressed TCRB transcripts were sequenced. Libraries were prepared by immunoSEQ multiplex PCR; TCRdb keeps only in-frame clonotypes and omits some of them. In the table there are 350,000 or so clones, about 20% of which are singletons. The sequenced sample consisted of naive CD4+ T cells from blood. The origin of the receptors is a woman under 30 in good health.

This clone was detected a few times. The V gene is TRBV5-1, the J gene TRBJ2-3; 8 bases line up with TRBD1. Germline V gene sequence: CDR1 SGHRS, CDR2 YFSETQ. The V gene end was trimmed by 4 bases and the J gene end by 2 bases; junction bases not matched to a gene: 12. This CDR3 is built from 17 residues. CDR3 DNA sequence: TGCGCCAGCAGCGCCGCAGTCGGGACAGGTTACACAGATACGCAGTATTTT. This gives the protein CASSAAVGTGYTDTQYF.

The chain couples TRBV6-5 to TRBJ2-7; 9 nucleotides match TRBD2. J lost 4 bases, V lost 7 bases, and 8 bases had no gene match. In germline, CDR1 is MNHEY, CDR2 SVGAGI. The CDR3 has 14 amino acids. The CDR3: CASTKAGGSYEQYF. CDR3 coding DNA: TGTGCCAGCACGAAAGCGGGAGGCTCTTACGAGCAGTACTTC.

The genes are TRBV5-6 and TRBJ2-5; 9 nucleotides agree with TRBD1. CDR3 length: 16 residues. Germline CDR1 and CDR2: SGHDT and YYEEEE. Trimming took 4 bases from V and 5 from J; bases not matched to a gene: 12. CDR3 in DNA: TGTGCCAGCAGCGCATACTGGGACAGGGTCGGGGAGACCCAGTACTTC. Its translation: CASSAYWDRVGETQYF.

This clone turned up a few times. The chain couples TRBV7-2 to TRBJ2-1; 12 bases match TRBD2. V lost 5 bases, J lost 0 bases, and 5 bases stayed unmatched. CDR1 is SGHTA and CDR2 is FQGNSA in the germline V gene. The CDR3 has 17 residues. CDR3 region: CASSLLAGGPSYNEQFF. The DNA for the CDR3 is TGTGCCAGCAGCCTGCTAGCGGGAGGGCCCTCCTACAATGAGCAGTTCTTC. Variable domain in full (rest from reference TRBV7-2 and TRBJ2-1): GAGVSQSPSNKVTEKGKDVELRCDPISGHTALYWYRQSLGQGLEFLIYFQGNSAPDKSGLPSDRFSAERTGGSVSTLTIQRTQQEDSAVYLCASSLLAGGPSYNEQFFGPGTRLTVL.

The sample holds a few counts of this clone. V is TRBV7-9 and J is TRBJ2-1, with 12 bases lining up with TRBD2. Germline values: CDR1 SEHNR, CDR2 FQNEAQ (reference sequence). CDR3 size: 15 residues. V was clipped by 6 bases and J by 15 bases; unmatched bases: 15. CDR3 protein: CASSTTSGRLENRFF. CDR3 coding DNA: TGTGCCAGCAGTACTACTAGCGGGAGGTTAGAGAACCGGTTCTTC.

This clone has only a few counts. This sequence joins TRBV9 and TRBJ2-2, with 8 positions matching TRBD1. The CDR3 consists of 15 residues. Germline CDR1 is SGDLS and CDR2 is YYNGEE. J was trimmed by 4 bases and V by 0 bases; bases with no gene match: 2. The chain's CDR3 is CASSVEGQATGELFF. In DNA form, the CDR3 reads TGTGCCAGCAGCGTAGAGGGACAGGCCACCGGGGAGCTGTTTTTT. The full variable domain, its missing parts supplied by reference TRBV9 and TRBJ2-2, is DSGVTQTPKHLITATGQRVTLRCSPRSGDLSVYWYQQSLDQGLQFLIQYYNGEERAKGNILERFSAQQFPDLHSELNLSSLELGDSALYFCASSVEGQATGELFFGEGSRLTVL.

In this sample, this clone turned up a few times. The chain recombines TRBV10-3 with TRBJ2-1, with D perhaps matching TRBD2 (6 bases). Trimming removed 0 bases from V and 0 bases from J, with 9 bases in between. Germline V gene sequence: CDR1 ENHRY, CDR2 SYGVKD. The CDR3 consists of 16 residues. The CDR3, as DNA: TGTGCCATCAGTGAGTCGAGGGACTTCTCCTACAATGAGCAGTTCTTC. Translating gives CAISESRDFSYNEQFF.

The gene calls are TRBV13 and TRBJ2-5; possible D gene TRBD1, 5 bases. CDR1 and CDR2 (germline): PRHDT, FYEKMQ (reference sequence). Trimming took 0 bases from V and 4 from J, leaving 6 bases between them. The length of the CDR3 is 13 residues. In DNA, the CDR3 is TGTGCCAGCAGCTTAGGTGGGGCAGAGACCCAGTACTTC. Translated: CASSLGGAETQYF.

The table lists this clone with a few counts. This chain uses TRBV7-9 with TRBJ2-3; the D gene is possibly TRBD1 (6 bases). The CDR3 totals 14 residues. Trimming took 5 bases from V and 5 from J, leaving 14 bases between them. Germline lookup yields CDR1 SEHNR and CDR2 FQNEAQ (reference sequence). The CDR3 reads CASSPTGLEDTQYF. The DNA of the CDR3 is TGTGCCAGCAGCCCCACAGGGTTGGAAGATACGCAGTATTTT.

This sequence joins TRBV29-1 and TRBJ2-4; the D gene is possibly TRBD1 (5 bases). Trimming left V 5 bases short and J 2 bases short, with 10 bases between. Germline CDR1 reads SQVTM; CDR2 reads ANQGSEA. The CDR3 has 13 amino acids. The CDR3 nucleotides are TGCAGCGTTTCTGGGGCAACCAAAAACATTCAGTACTTC. As protein: CSVSGATKNIQYF.

This sequence joins TRBV29-1 and TRBJ2-7; 10 nucleotides match TRBD2. Per the germline V gene, CDR1 is SQVTM and CDR2 is ANQGSEA. The V and J ends lost 1 base and 0 bases, in that order; junction bases with no gene match: 3. The CDR3 is made up of 15 amino acids. The CDR3, as DNA: TGCAGCGTTGAAGCACTAGCGGGGAGCTCCTACGAGCAGTACTTC. It specifies CSVEALAGSSYEQYF.

This clone was detected a few times. This chain uses TRBV7-2 with TRBJ2-1; D unresolved. V lost 5 bases and J 4 bases, leaving 12 bases between the germline ends. Germline CDR1 SGHTA, CDR2 FQGNSA. This CDR3 contains 14 residues. The CDR3 loop reads CASSPGATYNEQFF. The CDR3 DNA is TGTGCCAGCAGCCCGGGTGCGACTTACAATGAGCAGTTCTTC.

The chain carries TRBV7-9 and TRBJ1-6; 9 bases fit TRBD1. CDR1 SEHNR and CDR2 FQNEAQ come from the germline V gene (reference sequence). The J segment lost 10 bases and the V segment lost 4 bases, leaving 5 bases of the junction unmatched. This CDR3 is 14 amino acids long. DNA of the CDR3: TGTGCCAGCAGCTCCGACAGGGGGGAATCACCCCTCCACTTT. Translating gives CASSSDRGESPLHF.